Below, 27 T cell receptor beta chains from the same sample are listed, as sequenced in a study of T-cell memory formation after mild COVID-19. TCRdb analysed the 5' RACE reads with MiXCR anew, one entry per CDR3 protein. This table has 380,000 or so distinct CDR3 sequences, roughly 13% appearing once. Sequenced sample: PBMCs or a T cell subset sorted from them (not recorded which). These receptors all come from a man aged 18 to 29 who had mild COVID-19 (a few samples of this study predate the infection). Cell type and time point are not known.

The chain joins TRBV2 to TRBJ2-3; the D gene is possibly TRBD2 (6 bases). Trimming stripped 10 bases from V and 4 bases from J, with 12 bases between. From germline, CDR1 is SNHLY and CDR2 FYNNEI. The CDR3 length is 12 residues. CDR3 sequence (DNA): TGTGCCACTTCCAGGGAGGCAGATACGCAGTATTTT. Residues: CATSREADTQYF.

In its sample, this clonotype was seen a few times. The rearrangement joins TRBV10-3 to TRBJ2-7; D may be TRBD1 or TRBD2 (5 bases each). The V gene's germline CDR1 is ENHRY and CDR2 SYGVKD. V was shortened by 2 bases and J by 5 bases, with 10 bases between the two germline ends. The CDR3 extends over 13 amino acids. The CDR3 DNA reads TGTGCCATCAGTGAGACTCGGGACCACGAGCAGTACTTC. This gives the protein CAISETRDHEQYF.

This clonotype was seen at least ten times. This chain connects TRBV21-1 to TRBJ2-7. TRBV21-1 corresponds to a pseudogene. The CDR3 spans 14 residues. The CDR3 region has the DNA TGTGCCAGCAGCAAGGACGAGGGCTCCTACGAGCAGTACTTC. It is translated as CASSKDEGSYEQYF.

There are many counts of this clonotype. The V and J genes are TRBV5-5 and TRBJ2-2; 8 positions match TRBD1. This CDR3 region has 16 residues. Germline V CDR1 and CDR2: SGHKS, YYEKEE (reference sequence). V shed 1 base, J shed 6 bases, and the junction held 8 bases outside the gene matches. The chain's CDR3 is CASSLRLQGASGELFF. CDR3 bases: TGTGCCAGCAGCTTGAGGCTTCAGGGGGCATCCGGGGAGCTGTTTTTT.

This clonotype was detected a few times. The chain links TRBV9 to TRBJ1-1, with D possibly matching TRBD1 (5 bases). The CDR3 has 14 amino acids. Trimming cost V 0 bases and J 11 bases, with 17 bases left between them. Germline V lookup: CDR1 SGDLS, CDR2 YYNGEE. The CDR3 DNA is TGTGCCAGCAGCGTAGAAGTTGAGGGGCGCGAGGCTTTCTTT. Translating gives CASSVEVEGREAFF.

This clonotype has at least ten counts. J is TRBJ2-7 and V is TRBV11-2; possibly TRBD2 for D (5 bases). Germline V CDR1 and CDR2: SGHAT, FQNNGV. The CDR3 is 14 residues long. The V end was cut by 1 base, the J end by 0 bases, with 7 bases between. CDR3 bases: TGTGCCAGCAGCTTAGTACGGGGCTCCTACGAGCAGTACTTC. It encodes CASSLVRGSYEQYF.

Only one count was recorded for this clonotype. The V call is TRBV6-5, the J call TRBJ2-2; D gene ambiguous. The CDR3 has 14 amino acids. Deletions cut 6 bases from V and 3 bases from J, with 11 bases between. The germline CDR1 and CDR2 sequences are MNHEY and SVGAGI. CDR3 residues: CASSRTSDTGELFF. CDR3 in DNA: TGTGCCAGCAGCCGAACCAGTGACACCGGGGAGCTGTTTTTT.

The V and J genes are TRBV7-2 and TRBJ2-7; TRBD1 matches 7 bases. This CDR3 has 15 amino acids. The V gene end was trimmed by 3 bases and the J gene end by 2 bases; junction bases not matched to a gene: 7. Per germline, CDR1 SGHTA and CDR2 FQGNSA. The CDR3 region is CASSFQWGQTYEQYF. The CDR3 DNA follows: TGTGCCAGCAGCTTCCAGTGGGGACAGACCTACGAGCAGTACTTC.

The V call is TRBV14, the J call TRBJ2-3, with 8 bases aligning to TRBD1. This CDR3 is 14 amino acids long. The V gene end was trimmed by 5 bases and the J gene end by 8 bases; junction bases not matched to a gene: 9. Per germline, CDR1 SGHDN and CDR2 FVKESK. For the CDR3, the DNA is TGTGCCAGCAGCTCGGGACAGGCTCAGGTTACGCAGTATTTT. Amino acid sequence: CASSSGQAQVTQYF.

This clonotype was counted between two and nine times. This rearrangement joins TRBV9 to TRBJ2-3; TRBD2 matches 8 bases. This CDR3 has 16 amino acids. Germline CDR1 reads SGDLS; CDR2 reads YYNGEE. Unmatched junction bases numbered 11, after V lost 4 bases and J lost 4 bases. This CDR3 reads CASSPAPAGVPDTQYF. The CDR3 coding sequence is TGTGCCAGCAGCCCAGCGCCAGCGGGGGTCCCAGATACGCAGTATTTT.

This clonotype showed up just once. The V call is TRBV5-1, the J call TRBJ2-1, with a weak D call TRBD2 (5 bases). Germline CDR1 reads SGHRS; CDR2 reads YFSETQ. Trimming stripped 0 bases from V and 3 bases from J, with 7 bases between. The CDR3 sequence is 14 residues long. The CDR3 here is CASSLVANYNEQFF. In DNA form, the CDR3 reads TGCGCCAGCAGCTTGGTAGCGAACTACAATGAGCAGTTCTTC.

The chain employs TRBV5-1 and TRBJ1-6; D gene uncertain. The germline V gene has CDR1 SGHRS and CDR2 YFSETQ. There are 15 residues in the CDR3. The ends were cut back, 0 bases at V and 6 bases at J, with 10 bases in the middle. CDR3 protein: CASSLEVGPNSPLHF. In DNA form, the CDR3 reads TGCGCCAGCAGCTTGGAGGTAGGGCCTAATTCACCCCTCCACTTT. Full variable domain (outside the CDR3, taken from reference TRBV5-1 and TRBJ1-6): KAGVTQTPRYLIKTRGQQVTLSCSPISGHRSVSWYQQTPGQGLQFLFEYFSETQRNKGNFPGRFSGRQFSNSRSEMNVSTLELGDSALYLCASSLEVGPNSPLHFGNGTRLTVT.

This clonotype was detected ten times or more. V and J are TRBV7-2 and TRBJ2-3; D call uncertain. Trimming left V 0 bases short and J 5 bases short, with 6 bases between. This CDR3 has 13 amino acids. CDR1 is SGHTA and CDR2 is FQGNSA in the germline V gene. For the CDR3, the DNA is TGTGCCAGCAGCTTAGCTAGCTTAGATACGCAGTATTTT. Translating it yields CASSLASLDTQYF.

This clonotype was observed a few times. The V and J genes are TRBV5-1 and TRBJ2-5; D call uncertain. Trimming took 0 bases from V and 0 from J, leaving 6 bases between them. This CDR3 spans 14 amino acids. Germline lookup yields CDR1 SGHRS and CDR2 YFSETQ. The CDR3 nucleotides read TGCGCCAGCAGCTTGGTGGCCAACCAAGAGACCCAGTACTTC. This sequence encodes CASSLVANQETQYF.

This clonotype was observed many times. The rearrangement links TRBV7-6 to TRBJ2-5; the D gene could be TRBD1 or TRBD2 (5 bases each). The CDR3 covers 13 residues. Germline assignment: CDR1 SGHVS and CDR2 FNYEAQ. Trimming removed 5 bases from V and 2 bases from J, with 9 bases in between. The CDR3 sequence: CASSMGRQETQYF. CDR3 nucleotides: TGTGCCAGCAGCATGGGACGGCAAGAGACCCAGTACTTC. The full variable domain, its missing parts supplied by reference TRBV7-6 and TRBJ2-5, is GAGVSQSPRYKVTKRGQDVALRCDPISGHVSLYWYRQALGQGPEFLTYFNYEAQQDKSGLPNDRFSAERPEGSISTLTIQRTEQRDSAMYRCASSMGRQETQYFGPGTRLLVL.

This clonotype was picked up a small number of times. J is TRBJ2-3 and V is TRBV20-1, with D possibly being TRBD2 (6 bases). The germline gives CDR1 DFQATT, CDR2 SNEGSKA (reference sequence). CDR3 size: 16 residues. The ends were cut back, 8 bases at V and 3 bases at J, with 24 bases in the middle. DNA for the CDR3: TGCAGTTCTAAGGTATCGAGGGCTAGCGCGACAGATACGCAGTATTTT. Its translation is CSSKVSRASATDTQYF.

The V call is TRBV6-5, the J call TRBJ1-2; the D gene is possibly TRBD1 (6 bases). The V end lost 0 bases, the J end lost 5 bases, and 25 bases lay between the germline ends. The CDR3 is 19 amino acids. Germline V gene data show CDR1 as MNHEY and CDR2 as SVGAGI. CDR3: CASSYSSSGSGGASYGYTF. The CDR3 DNA is TGTGCCAGCAGTTACTCGTCCTCCGGGAGCGGGGGCGCGAGTTATGGCTACACCTTC.

The rearrangement joins TRBV6-2 or TRBV6-3 to TRBJ1-1; weak D call: TRBD1 (6 bases). The V end lost 2 bases, the J end lost 8 bases, and 18 bases lay between the germline ends. The germline V gene encodes CDR1 MNHEY and CDR2 SVGEGT. This CDR3 is 15 amino acids long. The CDR3 reads CASSYGLGRGAEAFF. CDR3 nucleotides: TGTGCCAGCAGTTACGGGTTGGGCAGGGGCGCCGAAGCTTTCTTT.

This CDR3 is CASNIGGGDQPQHF. CDR3 coding DNA: TGTGCCAGCAATATCGGAGGGGGCGATCAGCCCCAGCATTTT. The J gene is TRBJ1-5, the V gene TRBV12-3 or TRBV12-4, with TRBD1 matching over 7 bases. This CDR3 region has 14 residues. V lost 7 bases, J lost 5 bases, and 8 bases stayed unmatched.

The sample holds a few counts of this clonotype. This sequence joins TRBV6-2 or TRBV6-3 and TRBJ1-2, with D hard to call. Germline-derived CDR1 and CDR2 are MNHEY and SVGEGT. Trimming took 11 bases from V and 4 from J, leaving 2 bases between them. The CDR3 spans 8 residues. The CDR3 nucleotides read TGTGCCGGCTATGGCTACACCTTC. This encodes CAGYGYTF.

The chain employs TRBV30 and TRBJ2-7; D unresolved. Between the trimmed V and J ends, which lost 3 bases and 3 bases, there was a span of 12 bases. The CDR3 totals 13 residues. Per the germline V gene, CDR1 is GTSNPN and CDR2 is SVGIG (reference sequence). The chain's CDR3 is CAWSPAWGYEQYF. CDR3 nucleotide sequence: TGTGCCTGGAGCCCAGCCTGGGGCTACGAGCAGTACTTC.

The chain combines TRBV19 with TRBJ1-2; perhaps TRBD1 as D (5 bases). V lost 10 bases to trimming and J lost 0 bases, with 15 bases between them. The germline gives CDR1 LNHDA, CDR2 SQIVND (reference sequence). CDR3 length: 14 residues. This CDR3 reads CATRPDKSNYGYTF. The CDR3 nucleotides are TGTGCCACCCGACCGGACAAGTCTAACTATGGCTACACCTTC.

In this sample, this clonotype turned up a few times. V and J are TRBV18 and TRBJ2-2; TRBD2 aligns across 9 bases. Germline CDR1 is KGHSH and CDR2 is LQKENI. The CDR3 sequence is 14 residues long. V was clipped by 6 bases and J by 7 bases; unmatched bases: 6. The CDR3 sequence: CASSVGLADGELFF. The CDR3 DNA reads TGTGCCAGCTCGGTGGGACTAGCAGACGGGGAGCTGTTTTTT.

This clonotype was picked up a small number of times. This chain connects TRBV20-1 to TRBJ2-2; a possible D gene is TRBD1 (5 bases). CDR3 length: 13 residues. The ends were cut back, 3 bases at V and 5 bases at J, with 10 bases in the middle. CDR1 is DFQATT and CDR2 is SNEGSKA in the germline V gene (reference sequence). The CDR3 coding sequence is TGCAGTGCTAGTTTGAAGGGGACCGGGGAGCTGTTTTTT. Its translation is CSASLKGTGELFF.

The CDR3 DNA is TGTGCCAGCAGCCTCCAACCTCCCCGGGACTCCTACACAGATACGCAGTATTTT. Its protein is CASSLQPPRDSYTDTQYF. V usage is TRBV9 and J usage is TRBJ2-3, with D perhaps TRBD2 (6 bases). The CDR3 extends over 18 amino acids. The germline gives CDR1 SGDLS, CDR2 YYNGEE. The ends were cut back, 4 bases at V and 2 bases at J, with 23 bases in the middle.

The V and J genes are TRBV3-1 and TRBJ2-6, with 12 nucleotides matching TRBD1. The CDR3 spans 18 residues. V shed 2 bases, J shed 2 bases, and the junction held 4 bases outside the gene matches. CDR1 and CDR2 (germline): LGHDT, YNNKEL (reference sequence). For the CDR3, the DNA is TGTGCCAGCAGCCAACGCCGGGACAGGGGGCCTGGGGCCAACGTCCTGACTTTC. It is translated as CASSQRRDRGPGANVLTF.

This clonotype was counted only a few times. The V and J genes are TRBV15 and TRBJ2-1; 10 positions agree with TRBD2. This CDR3 contains 16 residues. The V gene's germline CDR1 is LNHNV and CDR2 YYDKDF (reference sequence). Trimming removed 3 bases from V and 4 bases from J; junction bases left unmatched: 6. CDR3: CATSSQAGGPYNEQFF. CDR3 bases: TGTGCCACCAGCAGCCAAGCGGGGGGGCCGTACAATGAGCAGTTCTTC. The full variable domain, its missing parts supplied by reference TRBV15 and TRBJ2-1, is DAMVIQNPRYQVTQFGKPVTLSCSQTLNHNVMYWYQQKSSQAPKLLFHYYDKDFNNEADTPDNFQSRRPNTSFCFLDIRSPGLGDTAMYLCATSSQAGGPYNEQFFGPGTRLTVL.